The source of this T cell receptor (beta chain) is a study of metastatic and nonmetastatic thyroid tumors. About the study: For malignant and benign thyroid patients, tumor or nodule tissue and blood were the sources whose repertoires were compared.

As handled by the study authors: Between-group CDR3 differences, defined by clinicopathological status, yielded a distant-metastasis classifier for papillary thyroid cancer. MiXCR re-clonotyped the PCR reads for TCRdb. The V and J calls follow TCRdb's processing rather than the paper's. The table has under 35,000 clones, approximately 17% seen once. The study's findings and limits: According to reports, the diversity of TCR beta was significantly higher in malignant thyroid tumors than in benign nodules, and this held in both blood and tumor samples.

By share, this clone ranks as medium-sized. Its target is not known. CDR1 is DFQATT and CDR2 is SNEGSKA in the germline V gene (reference sequence). The CDR3 has 14 residues. V lost 6 bases, J lost 2 bases, and 17 bases lay in between. None of the patients had undergone any treatment ahead of thyroid surgery. The TCR originated in a female donor with papillary thyroid cancer or a benign thyroid nodule (not recorded which). Some clones in this sample may be carry-over from other donors' samples. The V and J genes are TRBV20-1 and TRBJ2-7, with a possible D match to TRBD2 (6 bases). Sequencing was performed on blood. This chain's CDR3 is CSAKSGREPYEQYF. For the CDR3, the DNA is TGCAGTGCCAAATCCGGGAGAGAACCCTACGAGCAGTACTTC.